Presented here are 21 T cell receptor beta chains from one specimen sequenced in a study of blood T cell repertoires in COVID-19. The repertoire was sequenced with immunoSEQ multiplex PCR; TCRdb's copy has only in-frame clones and lacks some. The sample lists some 150,000 clones, roughly 85% seen once, with around 3.2% in the top ten. The sample comprised PBMCs or T cells enriched from blood (not recorded which). The receptors originated from a woman aged 50 to 60 who had recovered from COVID-19.

The rearrangement joins TRBV10-3 to TRBJ2-5; TRBD1 aligns across 8 bases. The germline gives CDR1 ENHRY, CDR2 SYGVKD. CDR3 length: 16 amino acids. J was trimmed by 4 bases and V by 4 bases; bases with no gene match: 11. The CDR3 sequence: CAISAGLGQGLETQYF. As DNA, the CDR3 is TGTGCCATCAGTGCTGGCTTAGGACAGGGACTAGAGACCCAGTACTTC.

The chain couples TRBV5-8 to TRBJ2-2, with TRBD2 identical over 8 bases. V gave up 7 bases and J gave up 10 bases; unmatched junction bases: 9. The V gene's germline CDR1 is SGHTS and CDR2 YDEGEE. The CDR3 runs to 13 residues. The CDR3 region is CASRKRGPLELFF. The CDR3 region has the DNA TGTGCCAGCCGAAAGCGGGGGCCTTTGGAGCTGTTTTTT.

The V call is TRBV27, the J call TRBJ1-1; the match to TRBD1 covers 10 bases. Trimming took 4 bases from V and 5 from J; bases not matched to a gene: 4. The germline V gene encodes CDR1 MNHEY and CDR2 SMNVEV (reference sequence). CDR3 length: 14 amino acids. CDR3 in amino acids: CASSWGQGRTEAFF. In DNA form, the CDR3 reads TGTGCCAGCAGTTGGGGACAGGGGAGGACTGAAGCTTTCTTT.

Only a few counts were recorded for this clone. The J gene is TRBJ2-1, the V gene TRBV11-2; TRBD2 matches 9 bases. The CDR3 is made up of 16 amino acids. Germline V lookup: CDR1 SGHAT, CDR2 FQNNGV. Trimming cost V 1 base and J 6 bases; bases outside gene matches: 7. Here the CDR3 DNA reads TGTGCCAGCAGCTTAGGGGGCCTAGCGGGAACCAATGAGCAGTTCTTC. Protein: CASSLGGLAGTNEQFF.

The chain has TRBV19 and TRBJ2-7, with a weak D call TRBD1 (6 bases). CDR1 and CDR2 from the germline V gene are LNHDA and SQIVND (reference sequence). Trimming shortened V by 0 bases and J by 1 base, and 7 bases separated the two germline ends. This CDR3 region has 14 residues. DNA for the CDR3: TGTGCCAGTAGTATAGAAAGGGGGTCCTACGAGCAGTACTTC. Translating gives CASSIERGSYEQYF.

The chain joins TRBV12-3 or TRBV12-4 to TRBJ2-7; D is possibly TRBD1 (5 bases). Trimming removed 1 base at V and 6 bases at J, with 10 bases between. The CDR3 covers 13 residues. CDR3 nucleotide sequence: TGTGCCAGCAGTTTAGATAGGGGTCCCGAGCAGTACTTC. Its protein product is CASSLDRGPEQYF.

The J gene is TRBJ2-5, the V gene TRBV20-1; TRBD2 matches at 15 bases. The CDR3 covers 17 residues. The V gene end was trimmed by 3 bases and the J gene end by 0 bases; junction bases not matched to a gene: 5. Germline-derived CDR1 and CDR2 are DFQATT and SNEGSKA (reference sequence). CDR3 in DNA: TGCAGTGCTAGTTGGACTAGCGGGAGGGGGTACCAAGAGACCCAGTACTTC. Translated: CSASWTSGRGYQETQYF.

V usage is TRBV4-1 and J usage is TRBJ1-3, with D perhaps TRBD1 (6 bases). CDR1 MGHRA and CDR2 YSYEKL come from the germline V gene. V gave up 1 base and J gave up 2 bases, with 12 bases separating them. The CDR3 sequence is 16 residues long. For the CDR3, the DNA is TGCGCCAGCAGCCAAGTCCCCCCAGGGGCTGGAAACACCATATATTTT. Residues: CASSQVPPGAGNTIYF.

This chain joins TRBV3-1 (or the pseudogene TRBV3-2) and TRBJ1-3, with TRBD1 identical over 9 bases. The V gene end was trimmed by 4 bases and the J gene end by 4 bases; junction bases not matched to a gene: 11. This CDR3 region has 17 residues. CDR1 is LGHDT and CDR2 is YNNKEL in the germline V gene (reference sequence). In DNA, the CDR3 is TGTGCCAGCAGCCCAACCTTACAGGGGGCGCTGGGAAACACCATATATTTT. Protein: CASSPTLQGALGNTIYF.

The chain uses TRBV2 and TRBJ2-1, with D hard to call. The CDR3 is 10 residues long. In germline, CDR1 is SNHLY, CDR2 FYNNEI. Trimming took 4 bases from V and 10 from J, leaving 5 bases between them. The CDR3 DNA reads as TGTGCCAGCAGTGGGCGGGAGCAGTTCTTC. The encoded protein is CASSGREQFF.

J is TRBJ1-5 and V is TRBV28, with a tentative D call TRBD1 (5 bases). Trimming shortened V by 3 bases and J by 4 bases, and 10 bases separated the two germline ends. The CDR3 runs to 14 residues. Per the germline V gene, CDR1 is MDHEN and CDR2 is SYDVKM. The CDR3 loop is CASSFQGWNQPQHF. The CDR3 DNA is TGTGCCAGCAGTTTCCAGGGTTGGAATCAGCCCCAGCATTTT.

V is TRBV6-5 and J is TRBJ2-1, with D perhaps matching TRBD1 (5 bases). Trimming shortened V by 7 bases and J by 6 bases, and 19 bases separated the two germline ends. CDR3 size: 15 residues. Germline V CDR1 and CDR2: MNHEY, SVGAGI. Here the CDR3 DNA reads TGTGCCAGCACACTCGACAGAACCCGACTCAATGAGCAGTTCTTC. This sequence encodes CASTLDRTRLNEQFF.

This rearrangement joins TRBV11-3 to TRBJ2-7, with D possibly TRBD2 on 6 matching bases. This CDR3 spans 15 amino acids. Looked up from germline, CDR1 is SGHNT and CDR2 is YENEEA. With 1 base removed from V and 2 bases from J, the gap between germline ends came to 12 bases. CDR3 amino acids: CASSLGGLPPYEQYF. The DNA of the CDR3 is TGTGCCAGCAGCTTAGGGGGACTCCCCCCCTACGAGCAGTACTTC.

This chain joins TRBV12-3 or TRBV12-4 and TRBJ1-2; 9 positions match TRBD1. Trimming cost V 4 bases and J 8 bases; bases outside gene matches: 5. This CDR3 region has 13 residues. For the CDR3, the DNA is TGTGCCAGCAGTTATACAGGGGGCCGGGGCTACACCTTC. Its protein product is CASSYTGGRGYTF.

This chain joins TRBV3-1 (or the pseudogene TRBV3-2) and TRBJ2-7, with 7 positions matching TRBD1. The CDR3 covers 14 residues. Germline V gene sequence: CDR1 LGHDT, CDR2 YNNKEL (reference sequence). V was pared by 5 bases and J by 6 bases, with 10 bases of the junction left unmatched. CDR3 in amino acids: CASSGWDSLGEQYF. The CDR3 nucleotides read TGTGCCAGCAGCGGCTGGGACAGTCTAGGCGAGCAGTACTTC.

This chain joins TRBV19 and TRBJ1-1, with D tentatively TRBD1 (6 bases). In germline, CDR1 is LNHDA, CDR2 SQIVND (reference sequence). V was clipped by 6 bases and J by 2 bases, with 13 bases between them. The CDR3 sequence is 14 residues long. This CDR3 is CASRKDRLNTEAFF. CDR3 DNA: TGTGCCAGTAGGAAGGACAGACTTAACACTGAAGCTTTCTTT. Full variable domain (outside the CDR3, taken from reference TRBV19 and TRBJ1-1): DGGITQSPKYLFRKEGQNVTLSCEQNLNHDAMYWYRQDPGQGLRLIYYSQIVNDFQKGDIAEGYSVSREKKESFPLTVTSAQKNPTAFYLCASRKDRLNTEAFFGQGTRLTVV.

As to this clone: The sample contains more than one DNA sequence encoding this CDR3. The rearrangement uses TRBV9 and TRBJ1-1; D is possibly TRBD1 (5 bases). V was pared by 0 bases and J by 6 bases, with 9 bases between. Germline CDR1 SGDLS, CDR2 YYNGEE. The CDR3 spans 13 residues. Here the CDR3 DNA reads TGTGCCAGCAGCGTAGGAACAGGTTCTGAAGCTTTCTTT. This codes for CASSVGTGSEAFF.

This chain links TRBV25-1 with TRBJ2-7; D is unclear. The CDR3 covers 12 residues. Per the germline V gene, CDR1 is MGHDK and CDR2 is SYGVNS. Trimming shortened V by 1 base and J by 3 bases, and 4 bases separated the two germline ends. The CDR3 sequence is CASSEFNYEQYF. The CDR3 DNA follows: TGTGCCAGCAGTGAATTTAACTACGAGCAGTACTTC.

This chain links TRBV2 with TRBJ1-1, with D maybe TRBD1 (6 bases). Germline lookup yields CDR1 SNHLY and CDR2 FYNNEI. V gave up 6 bases and J gave up 6 bases, with 14 bases separating them. This CDR3 comprises 13 residues. The CDR3 nucleotides are TGTGCCAGCAGAGCGACTCAGGGGCCTGAAGCTTTCTTT. Translation: CASRATQGPEAFF.

This clone was seen a single time. The rearrangement joins TRBV4-1 to TRBJ1-1; D is uncertain. Germline V gene data show CDR1 as MGHRA and CDR2 as YSYEKL. Trimming removed 4 bases from V and 4 bases from J, with 16 bases in between. CDR3 length: 15 residues. The CDR3 region is CASSLNQAKVTEAFF. CDR3 bases: TGCGCCAGCAGCCTAAACCAGGCTAAGGTCACTGAAGCTTTCTTT.

The V gene is TRBV6-1, the J gene TRBJ1-1; TRBD1 is a possible D gene (5 bases). CDR3 length: 15 amino acids. Germline CDR1 reads MNHNS; CDR2 reads SASEGT. V lost 1 base, J lost 2 bases, and 11 bases lay in between. Here the CDR3 reads CASSEGGALNTEAFF. CDR3 in DNA: TGTGCCAGCAGTGAAGGTGGGGCCCTTAACACTGAAGCTTTCTTT.